Presented here are 16 T cell receptor beta chains from one specimen sequenced in a study of early T cells in non-severe SARS-CoV-2 infection (dated by TCRdb to the early 2020s). Receptor libraries were prepared by 5' RACE. Reads for this sample came from a NextSeq 500. TCRdb's own reprocessing of the public reads used fastp at Q25 and MiXCR and kept productive beta chains. Every CDR3 protein is listed once, alongside the most common genes and DNA of its rows. The sample table lists about 41,000 distinct CDR3 sequences, 11% of them with a count of one. Roughly 10% of the sample comes from the top ten. Sequenced: whole blood. The receptors originated from an adult who was a healthcare worker with PCR-confirmed SARS-CoV-2 infection or an uninfected control (not recorded which).

This clonotype occurred a few times. The rearrangement links TRBV6-5 to TRBJ1-2; 7 nucleotides align to TRBD1. J lost 4 bases, V lost 2 bases, and 4 bases had no gene match. The CDR3 length is 14 residues. Germline CDR1 MNHEY, CDR2 SVGAGI. This chain's CDR3 is CASSYQGEGYGYTF. DNA for the CDR3: TGTGCCAGCAGTTACCAGGGGGAAGGCTATGGCTACACCTTC.

This clonotype was counted only a few times. As DNA, the CDR3 is TGTGCCTGGAGTTCCCCGTGGGTGCGCAATCAGCCCCAGCATTTT. Translated, it gives CAWSSPWVRNQPQHF. The V gene is TRBV30, the J gene TRBJ1-5, with D uncertain. CDR1 is GTSNPN, CDR2 SVGIG, per germline (reference sequence). The CDR3 is 15 residues long. V lost 2 bases and J 2 bases, leaving 13 bases between the germline ends.

Details on this clonotype: Compared with germline, one end of the junction differs, possibly owing to a read error. The J gene is TRBJ2-5, the V gene TRBV10-3; 9 nucleotides align to TRBD1. CDR1 and CDR2 from the germline V gene are ENHRY and SYGVKD. CDR3 length equals 15 residues. This CDR3 reads CALRRGQGDGETQYF. As DNA, the CDR3 is TGTGCCCTCAGGAGGGGACAGGGAGATGGAGAGACCCAGTACTTC.

The chain combines TRBV18 with TRBJ2-5; D not certain. The V gene lost 3 bases and the J gene lost 3 bases, with 8 bases spanning the gap. The CDR3 sequence is 13 residues long. CDR1 and CDR2 (germline): KGHSH, LQKENI. This CDR3 is CASSPSEKETQYF. Written as DNA, the CDR3 is TGTGCCAGCTCACCCTCCGAGAAAGAGACCCAGTACTTC.

V and J are TRBV20-1 and TRBJ2-3; 10 positions agree with TRBD2. This CDR3 contains 15 residues. V was pared by 6 bases and J by 1 base, with 7 bases of the junction left unmatched. Germline V gene data show CDR1 as DFQATT and CDR2 as SNEGSKA (reference sequence). In DNA form, the CDR3 reads TGCAGTGCCCTCATCCTAGCGGGGGGCACAGATACGCAGTATTTT. Translation: CSALILAGGTDTQYF.

This clonotype was seen at least ten times. The chain links TRBV29-1 to TRBJ2-7; 9 bases align to TRBD1. V lost 6 bases, J lost 4 bases, and 10 bases stayed unmatched. The CDR3 runs to 14 residues. Germline CDR1 and CDR2: SQVTM and ANQGSEA. The CDR3 region is CSVQPGQGVYEQYF. The DNA for the CDR3 is TGCAGCGTACAACCGGGACAGGGTGTTTACGAGCAGTACTTC.

This clonotype was detected a few times. The rearrangement links TRBV4-2 to TRBJ1-3; D is undetermined. Looked up from germline, CDR1 is LGHNA and CDR2 is YNFKEQ. This CDR3 comprises 13 residues. Trimming cost V 0 bases and J 4 bases, with 4 bases left between them. DNA of the CDR3: TGTGCCAGCAGCCAAGATGAGGGAAACACCATATATTTT. This sequence encodes CASSQDEGNTIYF.

This clonotype was seen a handful of times. The genes are TRBV12-3 or TRBV12-4 and TRBJ1-5; D gene unclear. V was shortened by 2 bases and J by 1 base, with 3 bases between the two germline ends. The CDR3 is 13 amino acids. CDR3 nucleotides: TGTGCCAGCAGTTTATACAGCAATCAGCCCCAGCATTTT. The encoded protein is CASSLYSNQPQHF.

In this sample, this clonotype turned up many times. The chain carries TRBV14 and TRBJ2-7; D unclear. Trimming pared 4 bases from V and 7 bases from J, leaving 20 bases between. The germline V gene has CDR1 SGHDN and CDR2 FVKESK. The CDR3 consists of 15 residues. The DNA for the CDR3 is TGTGCCAGCAGCCCATTGGCAGGTTTCCTTCGGGAGCAGTACTTC. Residues: CASSPLAGFLREQYF.

This clonotype appeared many times. J is TRBJ2-7 and V is TRBV7-6, with a tentative D call TRBD2 (6 bases). V lost 3 bases to trimming and J lost 7 bases, with 13 bases between them. The length of the CDR3 is 13 residues. CDR1 SGHVS and CDR2 FNYEAQ come from the germline V gene. The CDR3 nucleotides read TGTGCCAGCAGCTTGAAATTGGGGGGTGAGCAGTACTTC. This sequence encodes CASSLKLGGEQYF.

This clonotype was observed a few times. The chain employs TRBV20-1 and TRBJ2-1, with TRBD1 identical over 9 bases. The CDR3 has 16 amino acids. The V segment lost 6 bases and the J segment 0 bases; nucleotides outside the gene matches: 9. Germline CDR1 is DFQATT and CDR2 is SNEGSKA (reference sequence). Here the CDR3 reads CSAIGDRAFSYNEQFF. The CDR3 DNA is TGCAGTGCCATAGGGGACAGGGCCTTCTCCTACAATGAGCAGTTCTTC.

The chain joins TRBV9 to TRBJ2-3, with D tentatively TRBD2 (5 bases). The germline gives CDR1 SGDLS, CDR2 YYNGEE. The CDR3 is made up of 14 amino acids. Trimming removed 4 bases at V and 6 bases at J, with 15 bases between. The CDR3 DNA sequence: TGTGCCAGCAGCACTACACCGCTAGCTGATACGCAGTATTTT. Protein product: CASSTTPLADTQYF.

This clonotype came up many times. For the CDR3, the DNA is TGTGCCAGCAAACTTAGCGGGGGGTATTACGAGCAGTACTTC. This sequence encodes CASKLSGGYYEQYF. This chain joins TRBV6-1 and TRBJ2-7, with TRBD2 identical over 10 bases. This CDR3 comprises 14 residues. CDR1 and CDR2 from the germline V gene are MNHNS and SASEGT. Germline trimming cut 7 bases from V and 4 bases from J; bases unmatched to any gene: 7.

This clonotype was counted at least ten times. The V call is TRBV6-2 or TRBV6-3, the J call TRBJ2-3; D remains ambiguous. Trimming left V 1 base short and J 2 bases short, with 10 bases between. Germline CDR1 reads MNHEY; CDR2 reads SVGEGT. This CDR3 region has 15 residues. The CDR3 region has the DNA TGTGCCAGCAGTTACTTGCGAGGAACCACAGATACGCAGTATTTT. This sequence encodes CASSYLRGTTDTQYF.

This clonotype was observed many times. This chain connects TRBV6-6 to TRBJ2-7; TRBD1 agrees at 9 bases. V was clipped by 5 bases and J by 2 bases; unmatched bases: 7. Germline loops: CDR1 MNHNY, CDR2 SVGAGI (reference sequence). This CDR3 has 15 residues. Here the CDR3 reads CASSKGTGQTYEQYF. DNA of the CDR3: TGTGCCAGCAGTAAAGGGACAGGGCAAACCTACGAGCAGTACTTC.

The table lists this clonotype with a few counts. The chain combines TRBV6-2 or TRBV6-3 with TRBJ2-1, with D hard to call. V lost 0 bases and J 7 bases, leaving 10 bases between the germline ends. The CDR3 is made up of 14 amino acids. CDR1 is MNHEY and CDR2 is SVGEGT in the germline V gene. In DNA, the CDR3 is TGTGCCAGCAGTTACTCCGGGCCAATGAATGAGCAGTTCTTC. The encoded protein is CASSYSGPMNEQFF.